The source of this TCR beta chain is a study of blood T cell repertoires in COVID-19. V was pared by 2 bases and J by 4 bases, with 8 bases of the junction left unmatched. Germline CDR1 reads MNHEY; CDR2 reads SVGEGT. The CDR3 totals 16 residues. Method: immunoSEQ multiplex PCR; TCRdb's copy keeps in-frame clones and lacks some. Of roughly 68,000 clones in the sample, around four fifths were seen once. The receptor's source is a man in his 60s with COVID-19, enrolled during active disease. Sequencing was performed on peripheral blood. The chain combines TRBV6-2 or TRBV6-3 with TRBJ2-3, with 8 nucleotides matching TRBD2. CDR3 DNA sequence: TGTGCCAGCAGTTACGGGCGGGAGGATGGGGCAGATACGCAGTATTTT. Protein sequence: CASSYGREDGADTQYF.